The rows below give T cell receptor beta chains drawn from one sample of a study of shared clonotypes between healthy human individuals. The data were produced by immunoSEQ multiplex PCR, yet TCRdb's version contains in-frame clones alone and is incomplete. The sample holds 2.3 million or so clones; over 85% are singletons and the top ten take 0.39%. What was sequenced was naive CD4+ T cells from PBMCs. The receptors stem from a man between 18 and 35 years old in good health. Some clones in this sample may be carry-over from other donors' samples. Each CDR3 is given with its conserved first and last residue. The D gene is left open where the match is weak. Some rows have no size entry. The others give once, few or many, or a class for an expanded clone.

j_gene,abundance,d_gene,v_gene,CDR3nt,CDR3aa
TRBJ1-2,.,.,TRBV5-1,TGCGCCAGCAGCCCGGACACTAACTATGGCTACACCTTC,CASSPDTNYGYTF
TRBJ2-6,.,.,TRBV5-1,TGCGCCAGCGGCACTAGCTCTGGGGCCAACGTCCTGACTTTC,CASGTSSGANVLTF
TRBJ2-1,.,TRBD2,TRBV7-2,TGTGCCAGCAGCTTTCGGGTAGCGGGACGAGTAAATGAGCAGTTCTTC,CASSFRVAGRVNEQFF
TRBJ2-7,.,.,TRBV30,TGTGCCTGGAGACAGTCGAGCGCCGAGCAGTACTTC,CAWRQSSAEQYF
TRBJ2-5,.,.,TRBV5-1,TGCGCCAGCAGCGGAGGACAGATACAAGAGACCCAGTACTTC,CASSGGQIQETQYF
TRBJ2-7,.,.,TRBV19,TGTGCCAGTAGTACCCTTACCGGCAGCTCCTACGAGCAGTACTTC,CASSTLTGSSYEQYF
TRBJ1-1,few,.,TRBV18,TGTGCCAGCTCCCCAAACAGGGAGAACACTGAAGCTTTCTTT,CASSPNRENTEAFF
TRBJ1-2,.,.,TRBV9,TGTGCCAGCAGCGTATCGGGGGGCTATGGCTACACCTTC,CASSVSGGYGYTF
TRBJ1-1,.,TRBD1,TRBV15,TGTGCCACCAGAGCCGGGACAGGGGCCCTAAACACTGAAGCTTTCTTT,CATRAGTGALNTEAFF
TRBJ1-5,once,TRBD1,TRBV2,TGTGCCAGCAGTGAAGTTGGACAGGGTGGACAGCCCCAGCATTTT,CASSEVGQGGQPQHF
TRBJ2-2,.,TRBD2,TRBV4-1,TGCGCCAGCAGCCCGACTAGCGGGACTAACACCGGGGAGCTGTTTTTT,CASSPTSGTNTGELFF
TRBJ1-4,.,.,TRBV28,TGTGCCAGCTGTAGCGCGACGACAACTAATGAAAAACTGTTTTTT,CASCSATTTNEKLFF
TRBJ2-3,.,.,TRBV6-1,TGTGCCAGCAGTGAAGGTAGCCCAGGCGGTACGCAGTATTTT,CASSEGSPGGTQYF
TRBJ1-2,.,.,TRBV2,TGTGCCAGCAGTCCAACAGGGAACTATGGCTACACCTTC,CASSPTGNYGYTF
TRBJ2-7,.,TRBD2,TRBV28,TGTGCCAGCAGAGGGACTAGCGGGGACTCCTACGAGCAGTACTTC,CASRGTSGDSYEQYF